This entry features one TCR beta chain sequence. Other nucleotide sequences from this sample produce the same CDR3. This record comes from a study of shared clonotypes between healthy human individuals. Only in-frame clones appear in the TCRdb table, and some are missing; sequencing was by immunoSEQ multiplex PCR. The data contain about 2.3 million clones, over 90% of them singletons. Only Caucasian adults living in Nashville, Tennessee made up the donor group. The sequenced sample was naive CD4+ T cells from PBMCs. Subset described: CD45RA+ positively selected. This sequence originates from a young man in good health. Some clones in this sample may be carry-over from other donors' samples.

CDR3 protein: CASSLAGTDTQYF. As DNA, the CDR3 is TGTGCCAGCAGCTTGGCGGGCACAGATACGCAGTATTTT. The chain has TRBV11-2 and TRBJ2-3; D uncertain. The V gene lost 3 bases and the J gene lost 1 base, with 5 bases spanning the gap. The CDR3 length is 13 residues. Germline assignment: CDR1 SGHAT and CDR2 FQNNGV.